Below, 13 T cell receptor beta chains from the same sample are listed, as sequenced in a study of cytomegalovirus exposure and HLA in healthy donors. PCR employed 60 Vbeta and 13 Jbeta primers. The data were produced by immunoSEQ multiplex PCR, yet TCRdb's version contains in-frame clones alone and is incomplete. Across just under 90,000 clones, the top ten clones capture around 5% of the sample. The specimen was PBMCs. These receptors all stem from a girl between 10 and 17 years old in good health and CMV-seropositive.

The chain has TRBV4-1 and TRBJ1-3; tentative D call: TRBD1 (6 bases). CDR3 size: 18 residues. Between the trimmed V and J ends, which lost 0 bases and 0 bases, there was a span of 15 bases. Germline-derived CDR1 and CDR2 are MGHRA and YSYEKL. This chain's CDR3 is CASSQDQGFFASGNTIYF. The CDR3 DNA is TGCGCCAGCAGCCAAGATCAGGGGTTTTTTGCCTCTGGAAACACCATATATTTT.

As DNA, the CDR3 is TGTGCCAGCAGCTTAGCCTATTCTCGGGACAGGACTCACTATGGCTACACCTTC. The encoded protein is CASSLAYSRDRTHYGYTF. V gene TRBV7-9 combines with J gene TRBJ1-2; the match to TRBD1 covers 8 bases. After removal of 0 bases from V and 3 bases from J, the junction contained 12 bases not matched to a gene. CDR1 is SEHNR, CDR2 FQNEAQ, per germline (reference sequence). The CDR3 length is 18 residues.

The J gene is TRBJ1-6, the V gene TRBV19; D not certain. In germline, CDR1 is LNHDA, CDR2 SQIVND (reference sequence). V dropped 3 bases and J dropped 6 bases, with 9 bases sitting between them. CDR3 length: 14 amino acids. The chain's CDR3 is CASSMARSNSPLHF. The CDR3 DNA follows: TGTGCCAGTAGTATGGCCCGAAGTAATTCACCCCTCCACTTT.

V and J are TRBV7-9 and TRBJ2-1; D unresolved. CDR1 SEHNR and CDR2 FQNEAQ come from the germline V gene (reference sequence). Deletions cut 5 bases from V and 3 bases from J, with 17 bases between. The CDR3 sequence is 16 residues long. This CDR3 reads CASSPPAGINYNEQFF. For the CDR3, the DNA is TGTGCCAGCAGCCCCCCCGCAGGTATTAACTACAATGAGCAGTTCTTC.

Points on this clone: One end of the junction does not line up with germline, which may come from a read error. This chain links TRBV4-2 with TRBJ2-1; D uncertain. The germline gives CDR1 LGHNA, CDR2 YNFKEQ. The CDR3 spans 14 residues. CDR3 nucleotide sequence: TGTGCCAGCAGCCATTACAGCTCCGACAATGAGCAGTTCTTC. Its translation: CASSHYSSDNEQFF.

The J gene is TRBJ2-7, the V gene TRBV28; D may be TRBD1 (6 bases). V was trimmed by 5 bases and J by 4 bases, leaving 12 bases between them. This CDR3 has 13 residues. Germline-derived CDR1 and CDR2 are MDHEN and SYDVKM. The chain's CDR3 is CASSVRGKYEQYV. CDR3 nucleotides: TGTGCCAGCAGTGTCAGGGGAAAATACGAGCAGTACGTC.

The gene calls are TRBV30 and TRBJ1-6; no clear D gene. The V gene's germline CDR1 is GTSNPN and CDR2 SVGIG (reference sequence). The CDR3 spans 15 residues. V lost 0 bases to trimming and J lost 9 bases, with 15 bases between them. The CDR3 spells CAWSVLGSRLSPLHF. The CDR3 DNA follows: TGTGCCTGGAGTGTTCTGGGGAGTAGGCTTTCACCCCTCCACTTT.

The rearrangement uses TRBV2 and TRBJ1-2; D not certain. Germline assignment: CDR1 SNHLY and CDR2 FYNNEI. Trimming pared 3 bases from V and 0 bases from J, leaving 11 bases between. The CDR3 is made up of 15 amino acids. DNA for the CDR3: TGTGCCAGCAGTGAGGGAGCGCCGTCTAACTATGGCTACACCTTC. Translating gives CASSEGAPSNYGYTF.

The chain couples TRBV9 to TRBJ2-1, with 8 nucleotides matching TRBD2. Germline lookup yields CDR1 SGDLS and CDR2 YYNGEE. The CDR3 totals 13 residues. V lost 4 bases to trimming and J lost 7 bases; unmatched junction nucleotides: 4. In DNA, the CDR3 is TGTGCCAGCAGCTCGGGGGGGCGGAATGAGCAGTTCTTC. Amino acid sequence: CASSSGGRNEQFF.

The chain links TRBV6-5 to TRBJ1-1; D is uncertain. The CDR3 sequence is 13 residues long. The V gene lost 10 bases and the J gene lost 1 base, with 13 bases spanning the gap. Germline values: CDR1 MNHEY, CDR2 SVGAGI. The CDR3 coding sequence is TGTGCCACCTATTATACGGGGAACACTGAAGCTTTCTTT. Protein product: CATYYTGNTEAFF.

The chain recombines TRBV18 with TRBJ1-1; D unclear. Trimming shortened V by 1 base and J by 1 base, and 7 bases separated the two germline ends. The CDR3 contains 14 residues. CDR1 is KGHSH, CDR2 LQKENI, per germline. The DNA for the CDR3 is TGTGCCAGCTCACCACTTCCAGGGAACACTGAAGCTTTCTTT. It codes for CASSPLPGNTEAFF.

This rearrangement joins TRBV18 to TRBJ2-7; D perhaps matches TRBD2 (6 bases). This CDR3 spans 15 amino acids. CDR1 is KGHSH and CDR2 is LQKENI in the germline V gene. V was cut by 3 bases and J by 6 bases, with 18 bases left in between. CDR3 sequence reads: CASSPAGTAVSEQYF. CDR3 nucleotide sequence: TGTGCCAGCTCACCGGCGGGGACTGCGGTATCCGAGCAGTACTTC.

This chain uses TRBV11-3 with TRBJ1-1; tentative D call: TRBD1 (6 bases). Deletions cut 4 bases from V and 0 bases from J, with 9 bases between. The CDR3 is 14 amino acids. CDR1 is SGHNT, CDR2 YENEEA, per germline. CDR3 sequence reads: CASSSRGVNTEAFF. CDR3 nucleotide sequence: TGTGCCAGCAGCTCCAGGGGTGTGAACACTGAAGCTTTCTTT.